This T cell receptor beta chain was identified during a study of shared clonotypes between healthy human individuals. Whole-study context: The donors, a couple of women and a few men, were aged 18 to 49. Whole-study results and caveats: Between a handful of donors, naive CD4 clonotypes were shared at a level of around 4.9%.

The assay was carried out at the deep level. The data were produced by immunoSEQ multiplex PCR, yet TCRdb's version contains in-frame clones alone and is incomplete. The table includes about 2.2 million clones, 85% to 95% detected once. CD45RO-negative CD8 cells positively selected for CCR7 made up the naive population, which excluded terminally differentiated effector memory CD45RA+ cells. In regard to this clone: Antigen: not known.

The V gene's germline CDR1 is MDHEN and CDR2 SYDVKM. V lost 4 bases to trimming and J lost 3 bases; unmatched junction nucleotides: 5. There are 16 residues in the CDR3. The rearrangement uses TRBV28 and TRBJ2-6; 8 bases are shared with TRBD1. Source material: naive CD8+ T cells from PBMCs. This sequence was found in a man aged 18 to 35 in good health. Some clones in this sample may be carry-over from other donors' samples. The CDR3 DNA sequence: TGTGCCAGCAGTTATACCAGGGGGCTTGGGGCCAACGTCCTGACTTTC. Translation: CASSYTRGLGANVLTF.